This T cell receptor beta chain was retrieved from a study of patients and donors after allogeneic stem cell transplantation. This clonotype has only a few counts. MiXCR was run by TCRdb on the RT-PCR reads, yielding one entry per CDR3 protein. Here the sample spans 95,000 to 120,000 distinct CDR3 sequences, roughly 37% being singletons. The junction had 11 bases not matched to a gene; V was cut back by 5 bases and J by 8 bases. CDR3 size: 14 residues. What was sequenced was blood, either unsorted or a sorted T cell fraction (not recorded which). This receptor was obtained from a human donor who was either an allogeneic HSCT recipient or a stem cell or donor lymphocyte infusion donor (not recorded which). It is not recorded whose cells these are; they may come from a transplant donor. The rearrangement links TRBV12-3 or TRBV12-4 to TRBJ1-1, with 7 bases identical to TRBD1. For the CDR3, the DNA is TGTGCCAGCAGTCAAACTGTCAGGGGGGGGGAAGCTTTCTTT. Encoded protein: CASSQTVRGGEAFF.